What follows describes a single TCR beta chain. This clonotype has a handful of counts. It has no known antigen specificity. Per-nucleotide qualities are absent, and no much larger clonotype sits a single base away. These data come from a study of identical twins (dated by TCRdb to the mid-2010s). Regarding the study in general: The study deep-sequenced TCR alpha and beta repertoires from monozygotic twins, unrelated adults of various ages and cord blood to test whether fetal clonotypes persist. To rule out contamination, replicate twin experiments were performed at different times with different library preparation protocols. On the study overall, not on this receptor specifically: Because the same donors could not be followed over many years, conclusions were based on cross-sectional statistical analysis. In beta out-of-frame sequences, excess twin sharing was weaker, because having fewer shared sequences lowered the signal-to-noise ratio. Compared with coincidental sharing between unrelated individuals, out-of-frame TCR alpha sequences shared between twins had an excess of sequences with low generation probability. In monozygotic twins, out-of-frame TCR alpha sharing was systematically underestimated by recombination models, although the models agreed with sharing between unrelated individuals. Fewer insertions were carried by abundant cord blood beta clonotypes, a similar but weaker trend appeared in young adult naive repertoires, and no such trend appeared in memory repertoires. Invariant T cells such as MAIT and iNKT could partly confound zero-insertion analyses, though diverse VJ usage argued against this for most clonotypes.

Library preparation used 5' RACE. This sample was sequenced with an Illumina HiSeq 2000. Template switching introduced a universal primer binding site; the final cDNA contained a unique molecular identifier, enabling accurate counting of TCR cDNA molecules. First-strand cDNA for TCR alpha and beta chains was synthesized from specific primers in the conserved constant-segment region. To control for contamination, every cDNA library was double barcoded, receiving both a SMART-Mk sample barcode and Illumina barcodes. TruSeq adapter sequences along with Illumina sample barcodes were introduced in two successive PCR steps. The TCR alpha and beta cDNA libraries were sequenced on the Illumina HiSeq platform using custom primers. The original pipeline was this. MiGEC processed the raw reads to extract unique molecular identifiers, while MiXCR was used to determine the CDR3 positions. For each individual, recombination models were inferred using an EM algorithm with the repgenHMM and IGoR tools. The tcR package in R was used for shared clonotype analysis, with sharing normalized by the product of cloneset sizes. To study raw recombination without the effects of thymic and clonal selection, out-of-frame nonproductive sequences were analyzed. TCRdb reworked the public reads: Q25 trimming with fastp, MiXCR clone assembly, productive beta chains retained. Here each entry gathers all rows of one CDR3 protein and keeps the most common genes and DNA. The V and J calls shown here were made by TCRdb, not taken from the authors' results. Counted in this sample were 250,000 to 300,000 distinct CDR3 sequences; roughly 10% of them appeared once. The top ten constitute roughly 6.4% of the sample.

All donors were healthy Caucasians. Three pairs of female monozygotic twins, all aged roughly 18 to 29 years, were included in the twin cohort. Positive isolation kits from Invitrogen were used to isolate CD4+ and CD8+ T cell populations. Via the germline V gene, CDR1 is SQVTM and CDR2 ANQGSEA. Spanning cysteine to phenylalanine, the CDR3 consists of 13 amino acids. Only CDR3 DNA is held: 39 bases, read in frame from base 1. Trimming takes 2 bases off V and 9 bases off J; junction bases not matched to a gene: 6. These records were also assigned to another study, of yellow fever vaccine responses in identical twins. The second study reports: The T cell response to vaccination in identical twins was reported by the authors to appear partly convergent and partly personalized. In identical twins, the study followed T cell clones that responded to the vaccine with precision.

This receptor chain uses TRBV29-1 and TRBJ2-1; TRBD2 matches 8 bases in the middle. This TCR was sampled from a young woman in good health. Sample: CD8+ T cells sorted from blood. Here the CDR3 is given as CSVEQTGGTEQFF. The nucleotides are TGCAGCGTTGAACAGACGGGGGGGACTGAGCAGTTCTTC.